Shown below are 32 T cell receptor beta chains from a single sample sequenced in a study of spatial heterogeneity in lung cancer. Their specific antigens are unknown. TCRdb reanalysed the 5' RACE reads using MiXCR and keeps one entry per CDR3 protein. This table holds several thousand distinct CDR3 sequences, 8.4% found once. Time point: sample taken at primary tumor resection. Findings and caveats of the study: Tumor mutation counts were tracked by expanded intratumoral alpha and beta TCR counts.

Sequenced material: lung tumor tissue, taken at surgery. These receptors were obtained from a female donor with early-stage non-small cell lung cancer.

This clonotype was seen many times. CDR3 nucleotide sequence: TGTGCCAGCAGCCATCACGAGGGTAATGCGGGGGCCAACGTCCTGACTTTC. Its protein is CASSHHEGNAGANVLTF. V is TRBV3-1 and J is TRBJ2-6; possibly TRBD2 for D (5 bases). This CDR3 is 17 amino acids long. Per germline, CDR1 LGHDT and CDR2 YNNKEL (reference sequence). The V end lost 3 bases, the J end lost 4 bases, and 16 bases lay between the germline ends.

This clonotype was counted at least ten times. The chain recombines TRBV2 with TRBJ2-3; tentatively, D is TRBD1 (5 bases). V was pared by 3 bases and J by 2 bases, with 12 bases between. In germline, CDR1 is SNHLY, CDR2 FYNNEI. This CDR3 region has 15 residues. CDR3 region: CASSESRVDTDTQYF. The CDR3 DNA is TGTGCCAGCAGTGAGTCCAGGGTGGACACAGATACGCAGTATTTT.

This clonotype was seen many times. V usage is TRBV2 and J usage is TRBJ1-2; D is undetermined. CDR1 SNHLY and CDR2 FYNNEI come from the germline V gene. Trimming left V 5 bases short and J 0 bases short, with 16 bases between. The CDR3 spans 16 residues. The CDR3, as DNA: TGTGCCAGCAGTAGGACTACCATGGCAGCTAACTATGGCTACACCTTC. It specifies CASSRTTMAANYGYTF.

By its share, this clonotype is medium-sized. This chain links TRBV10-3 with TRBJ1-3, with 7 bases that match TRBD1. Trimming took 3 bases from V and 8 from J; bases not matched to a gene: 7. Germline-derived CDR1 and CDR2 are ENHRY and SYGVKD. The CDR3 sequence is 14 residues long. The CDR3 nucleotides are TGTGCCATCAGTGACTCGACAGGGATTGACACCATATATTTT. Residues: CAISDSTGIDTIYF.

Many counts were recorded for this clonotype. The CDR3 reads CASSPLAGGPPETQYF. CDR3 in DNA: TGTGCCAGCAGTCCGTTAGCGGGAGGGCCCCCAGAGACCCAGTACTTC. The chain combines TRBV28 with TRBJ2-5; 11 bases are a match to TRBD2. CDR1 and CDR2 from the germline V gene are MDHEN and SYDVKM. The CDR3 consists of 16 residues. Germline trimming cut 5 bases from V and 4 bases from J; bases unmatched to any gene: 9.

This clonotype was recorded many times. The rearrangement joins TRBV5-1 to TRBJ1-6; D is uncertain. The CDR3 contains 17 residues. The germline V gene has CDR1 SGHRS and CDR2 YFSETQ. The germline V and J ends were trimmed by 5 bases and 7 bases, with 22 bases remaining between them. The CDR3 is CASRRYLGRILNSPLHF. The CDR3, as DNA: TGCGCCAGCAGAAGGTATTTGGGCAGGATTTTGAATTCACCCCTCCACTTT. Based on the CDR3 plus reference TRBV5-1 and TRBJ1-6, the full variable domain is KAGVTQTPRYLIKTRGQQVTLSCSPISGHRSVSWYQQTPGQGLQFLFEYFSETQRNKGNFPGRFSGRQFSNSRSEMNVSTLELGDSALYLCASRRYLGRILNSPLHFGNGTRLTVT.

This clonotype was recorded many times. V is TRBV27 and J is TRBJ1-5, with TRBD1 as a possible D gene (5 bases). The CDR3 length is 14 residues. Germline lookup yields CDR1 MNHEY and CDR2 SMNVEV (reference sequence). Trimming took 3 bases from V and 3 from J, leaving 9 bases between them. This chain's CDR3 is CASSFGTPNQPQHF. The CDR3 nucleotides read TGTGCCAGCAGTTTCGGGACGCCCAATCAGCCCCAGCATTTT.

This clonotype showed up many times. The rearrangement joins TRBV6-4 to TRBJ2-3, with D possibly TRBD2 on 5 matching bases. Germline CDR1 is MRHNA and CDR2 is SNTAGT. V was pared by 4 bases and J by 1 base, with 12 bases between. The CDR3 sequence is 15 residues long. In DNA form, the CDR3 reads TGTGCCAGCAGTGCCCCCCTCGGGGGCACAGATACGCAGTATTTT. It specifies CASSAPLGGTDTQYF.

By share, this clonotype counts as medium-sized. This chain joins TRBV5-1 and TRBJ2-3, with 8 bases fitting TRBD1. There are 15 residues in the CDR3. The germline CDR1 and CDR2 sequences are SGHRS and YFSETQ. V gave up 0 bases and J gave up 3 bases; unmatched junction bases: 3. In nucleotides, the CDR3 is TGCGCCAGCAGCTTGGAGGACAGGGTTACAGATACGCAGTATTTT. It encodes CASSLEDRVTDTQYF.

By share, this clonotype ranks as medium-sized (0.01 to 0.1%). The chain joins TRBV5-6 to TRBJ1-6; the D is unclear. The CDR3 is made up of 15 amino acids. Germline V gene data show CDR1 as SGHDT and CDR2 as YYEEEE. Trimming stripped 2 bases from V and 5 bases from J, with 11 bases between. CDR3 sequence (DNA): TGTGCCAGCAGCTTCAAACCGGCTGATAATTCACCCCTCCACTTT. It translates to CASSFKPADNSPLHF.

This clonotype is deemed medium-sized. This chain uses TRBV15 with TRBJ1-4; D perhaps matches TRBD1 (5 bases). The CDR3 consists of 17 residues. V lost 0 bases to trimming and J lost 7 bases, with 18 bases between them. Germline CDR1 and CDR2: LNHNV and YYDKDF (reference sequence). This chain's CDR3 is CATSRDTLSGRFEKLFF. The CDR3 bases are TGTGCCACCAGCAGAGACACCTTGTCGGGACGGTTTGAAAAACTGTTTTTT.

This clonotype showed up many times. The gene calls are TRBV7-2 and TRBJ1-5, with D unresolved. Between the trimmed V and J ends, which lost 4 bases and 2 bases, there was a span of 12 bases. There are 15 residues in the CDR3. The germline gives CDR1 SGHTA, CDR2 FQGNSA. The CDR3 region has the DNA TGTGCCAGCAGCTCCAAGGGTCAGGGCAATCAGCCCCAGCATTTT. Its translation is CASSSKGQGNQPQHF.

In its sample, this clonotype is medium-sized. The V gene is TRBV27, the J gene TRBJ1-1, with 10 positions matching TRBD1. The CDR3 covers 17 residues. V trimming: 6 bases; J trimming: 4 bases; junction bases outside the gene matches: 14. Germline CDR1 is MNHEY and CDR2 is SMNVEV (reference sequence). CDR3 sequence (DNA): TGTGCCAGCAGCCAGACTGGGACAGGGGTATGGGGCACTGAAGCTTTCTTT. It yields the protein CASSQTGTGVWGTEAFF.

This clonotype was recorded at least ten times. The chain uses TRBV5-1 and TRBJ1-1, with a tentative D call TRBD1 (5 bases). In germline, CDR1 is SGHRS, CDR2 YFSETQ. This CDR3 spans 14 amino acids. The V end lost 4 bases, the J end lost 5 bases, and 15 bases lay between the germline ends. Here the CDR3 DNA reads TGCGCCAGCAGCCCCGAGGGGCGGAAAACTGAAGCTTTCTTT. This translates into CASSPEGRKTEAFF.

At least ten counts were recorded for this clonotype. The rearrangement links TRBV29-1 to TRBJ2-1; 13 nucleotides match TRBD2. Germline V gene lookup returns CDR1 SQVTM and CDR2 ANQGSEA. This CDR3 comprises 15 residues. Trimming removed 0 bases from V and 7 bases from J; junction bases left unmatched: 3. CDR3 bases: TGCAGCGTTGAAGAGACTAGCGGGAGGATTAATGAGCAGTTCTTC. As protein: CSVEETSGRINEQFF.

This clonotype is medium-sized. The CDR3 DNA follows: TGTGCCAGCAGCTTTAGTGGCGGGCAGCCCCAGCATTTT. This translates into CASSFSGGQPQHF. The chain has TRBV7-2 and TRBJ1-5; D uncertain. Deletions cut 3 bases from V and 7 bases from J, with 10 bases between. The CDR3 is made up of 13 amino acids. Germline values: CDR1 SGHTA, CDR2 FQGNSA.

This clonotype was counted at least ten times. J is TRBJ2-7 and V is TRBV6-5; D is possibly TRBD2 (5 bases). CDR1 is MNHEY, CDR2 SVGAGI, per germline. The CDR3 runs 16 residues. V dropped 0 bases and J dropped 6 bases, with 18 bases sitting between them. In nucleotides, the CDR3 is TGTGCCAGCAGTTACTCTCCCCCGCATCTAGCCGGCGAGCAGTACGTC. This encodes CASSYSPPHLAGEQYV.

The J gene is TRBJ1-1, the V gene TRBV20-1; a weak D match, TRBD1 (6 bases). Germline V gene data show CDR1 as DFQATT and CDR2 as SNEGSKA (reference sequence). This CDR3 contains 12 residues. The V end was cut by 6 bases, the J end by 0 bases, with 8 bases between. The CDR3 region is CSANRVNTEAFF. CDR3 bases: TGCAGTGCGAACAGGGTGAACACTGAAGCTTTCTTT.

Sample share makes this clonotype medium-sized. The chain recombines TRBV27 with TRBJ2-5; 8 positions match TRBD2. There are 15 residues in the CDR3. J gave up 5 bases and V 3 bases, and 8 bases lay outside the gene matches. CDR1 is MNHEY and CDR2 is SMNVEV in the germline V gene (reference sequence). CDR3 in DNA: TGTGCCAGCAGTTTGACGGGAGGGCCTGAGGAGACCCAGTACTTC. Protein product: CASSLTGGPEETQYF.

Ten or more counts support this clonotype. The chain is built from TRBV10-2 and TRBJ2-3; D is unresolved. CDR3 length: 11 residues. Germline V lookup: CDR1 WSHSY, CDR2 SAAADI. V was clipped by 2 bases and J by 6 bases, with 3 bases between them. In nucleotides, the CDR3 is TGCGCCAGCAGTGAGGGGGATACGCAGTATTTT. Amino acid sequence: CASSEGDTQYF.

This clonotype was detected once. The chain couples TRBV18 to TRBJ2-2; TRBD2 is a possible D gene (6 bases). V lost 6 bases, J lost 5 bases, and 10 bases lay in between. The CDR3 runs 13 residues. CDR1 and CDR2 from the germline V gene are KGHSH and LQKENI. CDR3 loop: CASSESGTGELFF. DNA for the CDR3: TGTGCCAGCTCGGAGAGCGGGACCGGGGAGCTGTTTTTT.

The table lists this clonotype with many counts. The V call is TRBV6-5, the J call TRBJ2-3; 7 nucleotides match TRBD1. The CDR3 spans 14 residues. V lost 8 bases, J lost 1 base, and 6 bases stayed unmatched. From germline, CDR1 is MNHEY and CDR2 SVGAGI. The DNA for the CDR3 is TGTGCCAGCCGAAAGACAGGGCGCACAGATACGCAGTATTTT. This sequence encodes CASRKTGRTDTQYF.

This clonotype was detected many times. The gene calls are TRBV12-3 or TRBV12-4 and TRBJ2-7; D may correspond to TRBD1 or TRBD2 (5 bases each). Trimming took 3 bases from V and 6 from J, leaving 9 bases between them. The CDR3 covers 12 residues. This CDR3 reads CASSLVRGEQYF. In nucleotides, the CDR3 is TGTGCCAGCAGTTTGGTGAGGGGCGAGCAGTACTTC.

This clonotype is categorized as medium-sized. The gene calls are TRBV2 and TRBJ1-2; no firm D call. With 2 bases removed from V and 0 bases from J, the gap between germline ends came to 7 bases. Germline CDR1 reads SNHLY; CDR2 reads FYNNEI. The CDR3 has 14 residues. CDR3 protein: CASSESGANYGYTF. In DNA form, the CDR3 reads TGTGCCAGCAGTGAATCGGGAGCTAACTATGGCTACACCTTC.

This clonotype was found many times. The CDR3 region is CASSLGTDTGELFF. The CDR3 region has the DNA TGTGCCAGCAGCCTCGGGACAGACACCGGGGAGCTGTTTTTT. The chain carries TRBV3-1 and TRBJ2-2; 7 nucleotides agree with TRBD1. The V segment lost 4 bases and the J segment 3 bases; nucleotides outside the gene matches: 2. The CDR3 sequence is 14 residues long. CDR1 is LGHDT, CDR2 YNNKEL, per germline (reference sequence).

This clonotype has a count of ten or more. The chain recombines TRBV10-3 with TRBJ1-1; unclear D gene. Germline V CDR1 and CDR2: ENHRY, SYGVKD. This CDR3 region has 14 residues. Trimming took off 8 bases at V and 6 bases at J, with 19 bases between the two ends. The CDR3 DNA reads TGTGCCATCCGAGCGGGGAACCCGGACGCTGAAGCTTTCTTT. This encodes CAIRAGNPDAEAFF.

This clonotype showed up many times. V is TRBV12-3 or TRBV12-4 and J is TRBJ2-2, with D possibly TRBD2 on 6 matching bases. The CDR3 covers 16 residues. The V gene lost 3 bases and the J gene lost 0 bases, with 11 bases spanning the gap. The CDR3 protein is CASSLFAGTNTGELFF. Here the CDR3 DNA reads TGTGCCAGCAGTTTGTTTGCGGGGACGAACACCGGGGAGCTGTTTTTT.

This clonotype is large (0.1 to 1%) in the sample. The rearrangement links TRBV4-2 to TRBJ2-3; D is perhaps TRBD2 (5 bases). The V gene lost 2 bases and the J gene lost 2 bases, with 23 bases spanning the gap. Germline V gene lookup returns CDR1 LGHNA and CDR2 YNFKEQ. This CDR3 has 19 amino acids. In nucleotides, the CDR3 is TGTGCCAGCAGCCAACATCCTCCACCGGATGGCGGGTCCACAGATACGCAGTATTTT. Amino acid sequence: CASSQHPPPDGGSTDTQYF.

This clonotype is medium-sized by share. The J gene is TRBJ2-5, the V gene TRBV7-8; 12 nucleotides match TRBD2. V shed 1 base and J 4 bases; nucleotides not matched to a gene: 4. This CDR3 has 16 residues. CDR1 SGHVS and CDR2 FQNEAQ come from the germline V gene. CDR3 residues: CASSLVVTSGRETQYF. The CDR3 DNA reads TGTGCCAGCAGCTTAGTTGTGACTAGCGGGAGAGAGACCCAGTACTTC.

This clonotype was seen many times. The chain joins TRBV7-9 to TRBJ2-3, with 9 bases identical to TRBD2. V lost 4 bases and J lost 2; bases outside the gene matches: 10. Looked up from germline, CDR1 is SEHNR and CDR2 is FQNEAQ (reference sequence). This CDR3 has 17 amino acids. The CDR3 loop reads CASSSGRERGATDTQYF. The CDR3 nucleotides read TGTGCCAGCAGCTCCGGGAGGGAGCGGGGGGCCACAGATACGCAGTATTTT.

A word on this clonotype: With a much larger clone just one base away, this may be a read error. This is likely a read error, given that the CDR3 carries no conserved phenylalanine or tryptophan at its end. The chain recombines TRBV7-8 with TRBJ2-5, with D tentatively TRBD2 (5 bases). The CDR3 extends over 16 amino acids. V was pared by 0 bases and J by 5 bases, with 16 bases between. The germline CDR1 and CDR2 sequences are SGHVS and FQNEAQ. The CDR3 DNA follows: TGTGCCAGCAGCTTAGCGACGGGGATTCCAACGGAGACCCAGTACTAC. Its translation is CASSLATGIPTETQYY.

V gene TRBV19 combines with J gene TRBJ1-5, with a possible D match to TRBD1 (6 bases). The CDR3 consists of 15 residues. Germline CDR1 reads LNHDA; CDR2 reads SQIVND (reference sequence). V lost 3 bases, J lost 0 bases, and 9 bases lay in between. CDR3 DNA: TGTGCCAGTAGTATTTACAGGGCTAGCAATCAGCCCCAGCATTTT. Translated: CASSIYRASNQPQHF.